This TCR beta chain was retrieved from a study of shared clonotypes between healthy human individuals. Original methodology: As immunoSEQ supplied junction-only sequences (without quality scores), filtering differed. Using immunoSEQ multiplex PCR, the repertoire was profiled, and TCRdb retains in-frame clones only, with some absent. V, J and clone size are those of that table, while D and trimming were read from the DNA. The table includes more than 900,000 clones, approximately 80% detected once. The study enrolled healthy HIV-negative adults without recent acute infections or vaccinations as donors. The sequence came from a man in his late teens or twenties in good health. Some clones in this sample may be carry-over from other donors' samples. The material sequenced was memory CD4+ T cells from PBMCs. The subset: CD45RA-negative fraction.

The CDR3 loop is CASSEDKGRASGEAFF. The DNA for the CDR3 is TGTGCCAGCAGTGAAGATAAGGGCAGGGCGTCGGGTGAAGCTTTCTTT. This sequence joins TRBV6-1 and TRBJ1-1; possibly TRBD1 for D (5 bases). CDR1 is MNHNS, CDR2 SASEGT, per germline. This CDR3 is built from 16 residues. The germline V and J ends were trimmed by 1 base and 7 bases, with 19 bases remaining between them.